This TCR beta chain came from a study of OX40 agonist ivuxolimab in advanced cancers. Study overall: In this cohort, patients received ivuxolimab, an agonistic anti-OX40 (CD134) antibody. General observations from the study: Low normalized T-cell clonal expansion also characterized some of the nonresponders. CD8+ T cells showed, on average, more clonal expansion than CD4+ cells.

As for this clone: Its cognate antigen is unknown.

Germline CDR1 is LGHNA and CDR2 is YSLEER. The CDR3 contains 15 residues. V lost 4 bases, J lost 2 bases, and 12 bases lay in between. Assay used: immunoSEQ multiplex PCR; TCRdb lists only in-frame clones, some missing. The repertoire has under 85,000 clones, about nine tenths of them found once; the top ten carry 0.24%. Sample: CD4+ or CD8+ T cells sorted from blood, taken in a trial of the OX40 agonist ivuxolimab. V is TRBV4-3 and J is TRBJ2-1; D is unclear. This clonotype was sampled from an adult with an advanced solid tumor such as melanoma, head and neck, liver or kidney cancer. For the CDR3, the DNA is TGCGCCAGCAGCCCACGGATTGACCCCTACAATGAGCAGTTCTTC. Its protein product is CASSPRIDPYNEQFF.